Listed below are T cell receptor beta chains from one sample, sequenced in a study of blood T cells in healthy people across ages. TCRdb ran MiXCR on the 5' RACE reads and lists one entry per CDR3 protein. In the table there are roughly 700,000 distinct CDR3 sequences, 45% to 50% of which are singletons. Specimen: blood. These receptors were obtained from a woman aged 60-75 years in good health. Each CDR3 is given with its conserved first and last residue. D genes are given only for firm matches. Some rows mark clone size as missing; the rest say once, few, many or name a class of expanded clone.

V: TRBV12-3/TRBV12-4
size: few
J: TRBJ2-7
D: TRBD2
DNA: TGTGCCAGCTTGGCGGGGGGGGCCTACGAGCAGTACTTC
CDR3: CASLAGGAYEQYF

V: TRBV11-3
size: NA
J: TRBJ2-7
D: NA
DNA: TGTGCCAGCAGCCTCCGGTCTAATGAGCAGTACTTC
CDR3: CASSLRSNEQYF

V: TRBV4-3
size: NA
J: TRBJ1-1
D: NA
DNA: TGCGCCAGCAGCCAACCAGGCCAGGAAACTGAAGCTTTCTTT
CDR3: CASSQPGQETEAFF

V: TRBV28
size: few
J: TRBJ1-1
D: TRBD1
DNA: TGTGCCAGCAGTTCCCTCTATACAGGGGCGAACACTGAAGCTTTCTTT
CDR3: CASSSLYTGANTEAFF

V: TRBV5-1
size: few
J: TRBJ2-1
D: TRBD1
DNA: TGCGCCAGCAGTCAGACAGGGCTGGGATACAATGAGCAGTTCTTC
CDR3: CASSQTGLGYNEQFF

V: TRBV2
size: NA
J: TRBJ2-7
D: NA
DNA: TGTGCCAGCAGTCTCGGACAGTCTCTTGAGCAGTACTTC
CDR3: CASSLGQSLEQYF

V: TRBV3-1
size: NA
J: TRBJ2-4
D: NA
DNA: TGTGCCAGCAGCCAGACCAGGGTGGCCAAAAACATTCAGTACTTC
CDR3: CASSQTRVAKNIQYF

V: TRBV6-5
size: NA
J: TRBJ2-1
D: NA
DNA: TGTGCCAGCAGTCGGGGAAAGGAGCAGTTCTTC
CDR3: CASSRGKEQFF

V: TRBV18
size: NA
J: TRBJ1-4
D: NA
DNA: TGTGCCAGCTCACCCCAGGACGGTAATGAAAAACTGTTTTTT
CDR3: CASSPQDGNEKLFF

V: TRBV5-5
size: few
J: TRBJ2-7
D: TRBD1
DNA: TGTGCCAGCAGCTTGGGATGGTTCATGGGATCGGACAGGGCCCCGGACGAGCAGTACTTC
CDR3: CASSLGWFMGSDRAPDEQYF

V: TRBV29-1
size: NA
J: TRBJ1-2
D: TRBD1
DNA: TGCAGCGCCGCCGGACAGGGGGTTAACTATGGCTACACCTTC
CDR3: CSAAGQGVNYGYTF

V: TRBV20-1
size: NA
J: TRBJ1-2
D: NA
DNA: TGCAGTGCTAGAGAGGTTGGCGATGGCTACACCTTC
CDR3: CSAREVGDGYTF

V: TRBV29-1
size: few
J: TRBJ2-7
D: TRBD2
DNA: TGCAGCGTTGTACTCCGGACTAGCGGGTGGTCCTACGAGCAGTACTTC
CDR3: CSVVLRTSGWSYEQYF

V: TRBV15
size: few
J: TRBJ2-5
D: TRBD1
DNA: TGTGCCACCAGCAGAGATTTGGGACAGGGGGAGACCCAGTACTTC
CDR3: CATSRDLGQGETQYF

V: TRBV5-1
size: NA
J: TRBJ2-5
D: TRBD2
DNA: TGCGCCAGCAGCCCCCTAGCGGGAGCTCTGGAGACCCAGTACTTC
CDR3: CASSPLAGALETQYF

V: TRBV6-2/TRBV6-3
size: NA
J: TRBJ2-3
D: TRBD2
DNA: TGTGCCAGCAGCAAAGACTATGGTCCAGCGGGATCTGGAGATACGCAGTATTTT
CDR3: CASSKDYGPAGSGDTQYF

V: TRBV3-1
size: NA
J: TRBJ2-1
D: NA
DNA: TGTGCCAGCAGCCATGGGACGGGGGACAATGAGCAGTTCTTC
CDR3: CASSHGTGDNEQFF

V: TRBV7-2
size: once
J: TRBJ2-3
D: TRBD2
DNA: TGTGCCAGCAGCAAGGCTAGCGGGAGGTACACAGATACGCAGTATTTT
CDR3: CASSKASGRYTDTQYF

V: TRBV27
size: few
J: TRBJ2-7
D: NA
DNA: TGTGCCAGCAGTTTTTCGGCTAGCTCCTACGAGCAGTACTTC
CDR3: CASSFSASSYEQYF